The present TCR beta chain was sequenced within a study of blood T cell repertoires in COVID-19 (dated by TCRdb to 2018 to 2020). Study-level background: The collaborator samples originated in the United States, Italy and Spain and spanned the acute and convalescent phases of COVID-19. The prospective study material was composed of cDNA or gDNA derived from T cells, B-cell-depleted T cells, or PBMCs. The repertoires were released in a freely available public database meant as a resource for research on the immune response to SARS-CoV-2. Where HLA class I and class II types were available, the types were taken from metadata supplied by the sample provider, not from assay-based typing. The dataset comprised deeply sampled blood TCRbeta repertoires from subjects exposed to, actively infected with, or recovered from COVID-19. The sample metadata nearly always contained a de-identified subject ID, COVID-19 status, age in years and sex. Samples came from the ongoing ImmuneRACE study (first 160 participants) plus 1,254 subjects from 6 global collaborators.

Trimming takes 7 bases off V and 3 bases off J; junction bases not matched to a gene: 7. The CDR3 has 14 amino acids, counting the end cysteine and phenylalanine. The sequence is cut down to CDR3 DNA, 42 bases in frame from base 1. For CDR1 and CDR2, the germline V gene lists SQVTM and ANQGSEA. The collaborating institutions used their own protocols to collect whole blood in K2EDTA tubes. For TCRbeta analysis, collaborator samples were shipped as frozen whole blood, as isolated PBMCs, or as DNA extracted from either sample type. The immunoSEQ Assay, a bias-controlled multiplex PCR, was used to amplify TCRbeta CDR3 regions from genomic DNA. Under the source paper's analysis protocol: The number of nucleated cells in each sample was estimated from the amplification of reference gene primers within the assay. To quantify the absolute abundance of each unique TCRbeta CDR3 rearrangement, sequence reads were collapsed and filtered. For each sample, productive Simpson clonality was calculated as the square root of Simpson's diversity index across productive rearrangements. Drawn from immuneACCESS, this table holds only the in-frame rearrangements with V and J called that TCRdb kept. Clones are partly lost; checked studies trace under half to an unresolved V gene and leave the rest unexplained. The D gene and trimming were derived from the DNA, and the V and J assignments and clone size from that table. Here the sample has roughly 120,000 clones; roughly 86% occur a single time. Around 5% of the sample is in the top ten clones.

This clone was counted between two and nine times. The antigen this receptor binds is unknown. No much larger clone exists at a distance of one base, and base qualities are not known. Overall study outcomes, separate from this receptor: Clinical and demographic metadata were provided uncurated, with the amount varying by source and participant.

This clonotype was sampled from a human donor in a cohort sampled during active COVID-19. The chain was built from TRBV29-1 and TRBJ2-2; TRBD2 fits 8 bases in the junction. The specimen sequenced was peripheral blood. The CDR3 protein sequence reads: CSAGTRLHTGELFF. The bases are TGCAGCGCTGGGACTAGGCTTCACACCGGGGAGCTGTTTTTT.